The 19 T cell receptor beta chains listed next were all sequenced from one sample in a study of blood T cell repertoires in COVID-19. Produced via immunoSEQ multiplex PCR; TCRdb's table is partial and in-frame only. The sample holds around 380,000 clones, 87% seen once. Sequencing used PBMCs or T cells enriched from blood (not recorded which). The source of these receptors is a man aged 25 to 40 who had recovered from COVID-19.

The V gene is TRBV27, the J gene TRBJ2-5, with D tentatively TRBD2 (7 bases). V gave up 8 bases and J gave up 4 bases, with 11 bases separating them. Per the germline V gene, CDR1 is MNHEY and CDR2 is SMNVEV (reference sequence). There are 12 residues in the CDR3. CDR3: CASWGGGETQYF. In DNA, the CDR3 is TGTGCCAGCTGGGGAGGGGGAGAGACCCAGTACTTC.

The rearrangement joins TRBV15 to TRBJ1-5, with 8 bases matching TRBD1. This CDR3 has 15 amino acids. J was trimmed by 5 bases and V by 0 bases; bases with no gene match: 3. Germline CDR1 is LNHNV and CDR2 is YYDKDF (reference sequence). CDR3 residues: CATSRERQGYQPQHF. The CDR3 DNA sequence: TGTGCCACCAGCAGAGAACGACAGGGGTATCAGCCCCAGCATTTT.

V is TRBV12-3 or TRBV12-4 and J is TRBJ1-4; a possible D gene is TRBD1 (5 bases). With 6 bases removed from V and 1 base from J, the gap between germline ends came to 6 bases. The CDR3 spans 13 residues. CDR3 bases: TGTGCCAGCAGGACAGAAACTAATGAAAAACTGTTTTTT. It is translated as CASRTETNEKLFF.

This clone was counted only a few times. CDR3 sequence: CASSELTGSGYTF. Here the CDR3 DNA reads TGTGCCAGCAGTGAATTAACCGGGTCCGGCTACACCTTC. The gene calls are TRBV2 and TRBJ1-2; D not resolved. V shed 2 bases and J shed 8 bases, with 12 bases lying between them. The CDR3 is made up of 13 amino acids. Germline CDR1 reads SNHLY; CDR2 reads FYNNEI.

The V gene is TRBV7-2, the J gene TRBJ2-1; 9 bases are a match to TRBD2. The CDR3 spans 15 residues. With 1 base clipped from V and 10 bases from J, the junction kept 8 bases outside the gene matches. Germline V CDR1 and CDR2: SGHTA, FQGNSA. The CDR3 DNA reads TGTGCCAGCAGCTTAGACGCGATTAGCGGGGGCGAGCAGTTCTTC. Its protein product is CASSLDAISGGEQFF.

The chain employs TRBV3-1 (or the pseudogene TRBV3-2) and TRBJ2-5; TRBD2 matches at 16 bases. The CDR3 totals 20 residues. The germline V gene encodes CDR1 LGHDT and CDR2 YNNKEL (reference sequence). The junction had 13 bases not matched to a gene; V was cut back by 4 bases and J by 2 bases. The DNA of the CDR3 is TGTGCCAGCAGCCTATTCTATGCGGGACTAGCGGGGGGGCCGCAAGAGACCCAGTACTTC. This encodes CASSLFYAGLAGGPQETQYF.

The chain has TRBV18 and TRBJ1-3, with a possible D match to TRBD1 (5 bases). Germline CDR1 and CDR2: KGHSH and LQKENI. Trimming cost V 0 bases and J 1 base, with 7 bases left between them. The CDR3 runs to 15 residues. The CDR3 here is CASSPPGVSGNTIYF. Written as DNA, the CDR3 is TGTGCCAGCTCACCACCAGGGGTTTCTGGAAACACCATATATTTT. Filled out from reference TRBV18 and TRBJ1-3, the complete variable domain reads NAGVMQNPRHLVRRRGQEARLRCSPMKGHSHVYWYRQLPEEGLKFMVYLQKENIIDESGMPKERFSAEFPKEGPSILRIQQVVRGDSAAYFCASSPPGVSGNTIYFGEGSWLTVV.

The CDR3 region is CASSLATTNTGELFF. The CDR3 DNA is TGTGCCAGCAGCTTGGCTACTACGAACACCGGGGAGCTGTTTTTT. This chain connects TRBV3-1 (or the pseudogene TRBV3-2) to TRBJ2-2; D remains ambiguous. The CDR3 has 15 amino acids. Germline V lookup: CDR1 LGHDT, CDR2 YNNKEL (reference sequence). Deletions cut 5 bases from V and 0 bases from J, with 10 bases between.

This clone appeared once. V is TRBV6-1 and J is TRBJ2-7; D gene unclear. Trimming took off 1 base at V and 0 bases at J, with 10 bases between the two ends. This CDR3 comprises 15 residues. Germline loops: CDR1 MNHNS, CDR2 SASEGT. CDR3 bases: TGTGCCAGCAGTGAAGTGAGGTCCAGCTCCTACGAGCAGTACTTC. Protein product: CASSEVRSSSYEQYF.

The chain joins TRBV5-5 to TRBJ2-7; 10 positions agree with TRBD2. Germline loops: CDR1 SGHKS, CDR2 YYEKEE (reference sequence). With V trimmed by 2 bases and J by 2 bases, 7 bases remained unmatched. The CDR3 has 16 residues. This CDR3 is CASSFGAGGRTYEQYF. The CDR3 nucleotides are TGTGCCAGCAGCTTCGGAGCGGGGGGGAGAACCTACGAGCAGTACTTC. The full variable domain, completed using reference TRBV5-5 and TRBJ2-7, is DAGVTQSPTHLIKTRGQQVTLRCSPISGHKSVSWYQQVLGQGPQFIFQYYEKEERGRGNFPDRFSARQFPNYSSELNVNALLLGDSALYLCASSFGAGGRTYEQYFGPGTRLTVT.

This sequence joins TRBV12-3 or TRBV12-4 and TRBJ2-7; 11 nucleotides agree with TRBD1. The CDR3 runs to 12 residues. V gave up 6 bases and J gave up 5 bases; unmatched junction bases: 0. In DNA, the CDR3 is TGTGCCAGCAGGGGACAGGGGGACGAGCAGTACTTC. Amino acid sequence: CASRGQGDEQYF.

The sample holds one count of this clone. V is TRBV20-1 and J is TRBJ1-4, with D uncertain. The CDR3 loop spans 14 amino acids. Germline V gene lookup returns CDR1 DFQATT and CDR2 SNEGSKA (reference sequence). V was clipped by 3 bases and J by 0 bases, with 8 bases between them. CDR3 protein: CSASYGTTNEKLFF. CDR3 sequence (DNA): TGCAGTGCTAGTTACGGGACAACTAATGAAAAACTGTTTTTT.

This chain joins TRBV7-8 and TRBJ2-2; D is perhaps TRBD2 (7 bases). The ends were cut back, 7 bases at V and 5 bases at J, with 17 bases in the middle. Germline values: CDR1 SGHVS, CDR2 FQNEAQ. The CDR3 spans 15 residues. CDR3 in amino acids: CASTLQGGGTGELFF. DNA for the CDR3: TGTGCCAGCACCCTGCAGGGAGGGGGAACCGGGGAGCTGTTTTTT. Supplemented by reference TRBV7-8 and TRBJ2-2, the full variable domain reads GAGVSQSPRYKVAKRGQDVALRCDPISGHVSLFWYQQALGQGPEFLTYFQNEAQLDKSGLPSDRFFAERPEGSVSTLKIQRTQQEDSAVYLCASTLQGGGTGELFFGEGSRLTVL.

The CDR3 here is CASSQEALGQRNSPLHF. The DNA of the CDR3 is TGCGCCAGCAGCCAAGAGGCCCTAGGTCAGCGTAATTCACCCCTCCACTTT. V and J are TRBV4-1 and TRBJ1-6; D unresolved. The V end was cut by 0 bases, the J end by 6 bases, with 15 bases between. Germline loops: CDR1 MGHRA, CDR2 YSYEKL. The CDR3 loop spans 17 amino acids.

The V call is TRBV30, the J call TRBJ2-3, with D possibly being TRBD2 (5 bases). CDR1 and CDR2 (germline): GTSNPN, SVGIG (reference sequence). This CDR3 contains 12 residues. Between the trimmed V and J ends, which lost 7 bases and 4 bases, there was a span of 12 bases. Here the CDR3 DNA reads TGTGCCTTTCGGGAATCTTCAGATACGCAGTATTTT. It yields the protein CAFRESSDTQYF.

The chain uses TRBV5-1 and TRBJ2-3, with D possibly being TRBD1 (5 bases). CDR1 and CDR2 from the germline V gene are SGHRS and YFSETQ. This CDR3 spans 15 amino acids. V dropped 1 base and J dropped 4 bases, with 13 bases sitting between them. The CDR3 protein is CASSLMGREADTQYF. The CDR3 coding sequence is TGCGCCAGCAGCTTGATGGGCAGGGAAGCAGATACGCAGTATTTT.

The chain recombines TRBV6-5 with TRBJ2-5; 9 bases align to TRBD2. Germline CDR1 is MNHEY and CDR2 is SVGAGI. CDR3 length equals 14 residues. The ends lost 4 bases at V and 5 bases at J; junction bases unmatched: 5. The CDR3 DNA reads as TGTGCCAGCAGTTCTCGGGGACTAGCCGAGACCCAGTACTTC. The encoded protein is CASSSRGLAETQYF.

This clone was seen more than once but under ten times. The chain uses TRBV4-3 and TRBJ1-4; D call uncertain. CDR1 LGHNA and CDR2 YSLEER come from the germline V gene. This CDR3 has 18 residues. Trimming pared 0 bases from V and 2 bases from J, leaving 16 bases between. The CDR3: CASSQDLPGRTTNEKLFF. CDR3 DNA sequence: TGCGCCAGCAGCCAAGATCTCCCCGGAAGGACTACTAATGAAAAACTGTTTTTT.

The rearrangement uses TRBV5-1 and TRBJ2-2, with 12 bases fitting TRBD1. This CDR3 has 19 amino acids. V was pared by 5 bases and J by 0 bases, with 11 bases of the junction left unmatched. Germline V lookup: CDR1 SGHRS, CDR2 YFSETQ. CDR3 sequence reads: CASRTGQGALWANTGELFF. The CDR3 region has the DNA TGCGCCAGCAGGACGGGACAGGGGGCGCTTTGGGCGAACACCGGGGAGCTGTTTTTT.